The rows below give T cell receptor beta chains drawn from one sample of a study of blood T cell repertoires in COVID-19. Sequenced by immunoSEQ multiplex PCR; TCRdb stores in-frame clones only, minus some. This sample has roughly 70,000 clones; about 90% occur once, and the top ten carry under 0.65%. The sequenced sample was peripheral blood. The receptors were gathered from a man in his fifties with COVID-19, enrolled during active disease. CDR3s include the opening cysteine and the closing phenylalanine or tryptophan. Fields, in order: CDR3 protein, D gene, J gene, V gene. The D gene is left open where the match is weak.

CDR3aa: CASSQGRDATGELFF
d_gene: .
j_gene: TRBJ2-2
v_gene: TRBV4-2

CDR3aa: CASSIAGGPYEQYF
d_gene: TRBD2
j_gene: TRBJ2-7
v_gene: TRBV19

CDR3aa: CASSFWAREDTGELFF
d_gene: .
j_gene: TRBJ2-2
v_gene: TRBV5-1

CDR3aa: CASSEGRPGQGYYGYTF
d_gene: TRBD1
j_gene: TRBJ1-2
v_gene: TRBV6-1

CDR3aa: CASSVVARGTGNTIYF
d_gene: TRBD1
j_gene: TRBJ1-3
v_gene: TRBV9

CDR3aa: CASSQDGTDLGYNEQFF
d_gene: TRBD1
j_gene: TRBJ2-1
v_gene: TRBV7-2

CDR3aa: CASSQDRGARGTFGQPQHF
d_gene: .
j_gene: TRBJ1-5
v_gene: TRBV4-1

CDR3aa: CASNPRGGGGTGELFF
d_gene: .
j_gene: TRBJ2-2
v_gene: TRBV13

CDR3aa: CAISGARDSSAALHF
d_gene: .
j_gene: TRBJ1-6
v_gene: TRBV10-3

CDR3aa: CASTLRRTLRTYEQYF
d_gene: .
j_gene: TRBJ2-7
v_gene: TRBV7-8

CDR3aa: CASSSHRLKVQPQHF
d_gene: .
j_gene: TRBJ1-5
v_gene: TRBV7-8

CDR3aa: CATSDPPTLLAETQETQYF
d_gene: TRBD2
j_gene: TRBJ2-5
v_gene: TRBV24-1

CDR3aa: CASSPSKGQGWYEQYF
d_gene: TRBD1
j_gene: TRBJ2-7
v_gene: TRBV4-1

CDR3aa: CASTPPGTDTQYF
d_gene: .
j_gene: TRBJ2-3
v_gene: TRBV6-5

CDR3aa: CASSLADSYGYTF
d_gene: .
j_gene: TRBJ1-2
v_gene: TRBV7-2

CDR3aa: CASSLGLAGLYNEQFF
d_gene: TRBD2
j_gene: TRBJ2-1
v_gene: TRBV13

CDR3aa: CASSLDGTGDGFEQYF
d_gene: TRBD1
j_gene: TRBJ2-7
v_gene: TRBV5-1

CDR3aa: CASGDRTREAFF
d_gene: .
j_gene: TRBJ1-1
v_gene: TRBV6-5

CDR3aa: CASSLGLAEYEQYF
d_gene: TRBD2
j_gene: TRBJ2-7
v_gene: TRBV7-9

CDR3aa: CASSLVGYGNTIYF
d_gene: .
j_gene: TRBJ1-3
v_gene: TRBV5-1

CDR3aa: CASSQTRRGTYEQYF
d_gene: .
j_gene: TRBJ2-7
v_gene: TRBV4-2

CDR3aa: CASSQYSGQGATVQYF
d_gene: TRBD1
j_gene: TRBJ2-4
v_gene: TRBV4-2

CDR3aa: CASRNRGPTEAFF
d_gene: TRBD1
j_gene: TRBJ1-1
v_gene: TRBV2

CDR3aa: CATSRLAGGTDTQYF
d_gene: TRBD2
j_gene: TRBJ2-3
v_gene: TRBV15

CDR3aa: CASSYSGESIATEAFF
d_gene: .
j_gene: TRBJ1-1
v_gene: TRBV6-5

CDR3aa: CASSLGRTSGREDEQFF
d_gene: TRBD2
j_gene: TRBJ2-1
v_gene: TRBV11-3

CDR3aa: CASSAMDRGFDDEQFF
d_gene: TRBD1
j_gene: TRBJ2-1
v_gene: TRBV2

CDR3aa: CASSETGVSNEKLFF
d_gene: .
j_gene: TRBJ1-4
v_gene: TRBV2

CDR3aa: CASSLEGDSDLTDTQYF
d_gene: TRBD1
j_gene: TRBJ2-3
v_gene: TRBV7-9

CDR3aa: CASSLRRGGSTEAFF
d_gene: .
j_gene: TRBJ1-1
v_gene: TRBV11-2

CDR3aa: CASSYKGAGTEAFF
d_gene: .
j_gene: TRBJ1-1
v_gene: TRBV6-5

CDR3aa: CASSWGQSTDTQYF
d_gene: TRBD1
j_gene: TRBJ2-3
v_gene: TRBV5-1

CDR3aa: CASSLTSGITEQYF
d_gene: TRBD2
j_gene: TRBJ2-7
v_gene: TRBV5-1

CDR3aa: CASSDWLAGTTGELFF
d_gene: TRBD2
j_gene: TRBJ2-2
v_gene: TRBV25-1

CDR3aa: CASSSTSGPQETQYF
d_gene: TRBD2
j_gene: TRBJ2-5
v_gene: TRBV28

CDR3aa: CASKTLGDEQYF
d_gene: .
j_gene: TRBJ2-7
v_gene: TRBV5-4

CDR3aa: CASSYGWETQYF
d_gene: .
j_gene: TRBJ2-5
v_gene: TRBV6-2/TRBV6-3

CDR3aa: CASSEQSGGGETQYF
d_gene: TRBD1
j_gene: TRBJ2-5
v_gene: TRBV11-1

CDR3aa: CAIKGTSDNGELFF
d_gene: TRBD2
j_gene: TRBJ2-2
v_gene: TRBV10-3

CDR3aa: CASSLGDRGLMRNTEAFF
d_gene: TRBD1
j_gene: TRBJ1-1
v_gene: TRBV11-2

CDR3aa: CASSPRTGGSETQYF
d_gene: TRBD1
j_gene: TRBJ2-5
v_gene: TRBV18

CDR3aa: CASSEIWDRRNQPQHF
d_gene: TRBD1
j_gene: TRBJ1-5
v_gene: TRBV6-1

CDR3aa: CASSDSDAQQTGGAYEQYF
d_gene: TRBD2
j_gene: TRBJ2-7
v_gene: TRBV6-4

CDR3aa: CASSYLGQGGPGELFF
d_gene: .
j_gene: TRBJ2-2
v_gene: TRBV6-5

CDR3aa: CASSIGGGSNTGELFF
d_gene: TRBD2
j_gene: TRBJ2-2
v_gene: TRBV28

CDR3aa: CASSSLQTGTYNSPLHF
d_gene: TRBD1
j_gene: TRBJ1-6
v_gene: TRBV27

CDR3aa: CAISDASGGTYEQYF
d_gene: TRBD2
j_gene: TRBJ2-7
v_gene: TRBV10-3

CDR3aa: CASSWGLAGGSDTQYF
d_gene: TRBD2
j_gene: TRBJ2-3
v_gene: TRBV7-9

CDR3aa: CASRPGQNYEQYF
d_gene: TRBD1
j_gene: TRBJ2-7
v_gene: TRBV6-5

CDR3aa: CASSDSISYEQYF
d_gene: .
j_gene: TRBJ2-7
v_gene: TRBV18

CDR3aa: CASIEGQANNEQFF
d_gene: TRBD1
j_gene: TRBJ2-1
v_gene: TRBV6-4

CDR3aa: CASSRPSGATTDTQYF
d_gene: TRBD2
j_gene: TRBJ2-3
v_gene: TRBV7-2

CDR3aa: CASSPVAGGSGAKNIQYF
d_gene: TRBD2
j_gene: TRBJ2-4
v_gene: TRBV5-1

CDR3aa: CASTLLLAGGTGELFF
d_gene: TRBD2
j_gene: TRBJ2-2
v_gene: TRBV7-9

CDR3aa: CASSQGSRGGQYF
d_gene: .
j_gene: TRBJ2-7
v_gene: TRBV4-1

CDR3aa: CATSAQSRDIFIETQYF
d_gene: .
j_gene: TRBJ2-5
v_gene: TRBV24-1

CDR3aa: CAVQGGNSPLHF
d_gene: .
j_gene: TRBJ1-6
v_gene: TRBV10-3

CDR3aa: CASSRQGAASREQYF
d_gene: TRBD1
j_gene: TRBJ2-7
v_gene: TRBV28

CDR3aa: CASSRRDTEAFF
d_gene: .
j_gene: TRBJ1-1
v_gene: TRBV7-9